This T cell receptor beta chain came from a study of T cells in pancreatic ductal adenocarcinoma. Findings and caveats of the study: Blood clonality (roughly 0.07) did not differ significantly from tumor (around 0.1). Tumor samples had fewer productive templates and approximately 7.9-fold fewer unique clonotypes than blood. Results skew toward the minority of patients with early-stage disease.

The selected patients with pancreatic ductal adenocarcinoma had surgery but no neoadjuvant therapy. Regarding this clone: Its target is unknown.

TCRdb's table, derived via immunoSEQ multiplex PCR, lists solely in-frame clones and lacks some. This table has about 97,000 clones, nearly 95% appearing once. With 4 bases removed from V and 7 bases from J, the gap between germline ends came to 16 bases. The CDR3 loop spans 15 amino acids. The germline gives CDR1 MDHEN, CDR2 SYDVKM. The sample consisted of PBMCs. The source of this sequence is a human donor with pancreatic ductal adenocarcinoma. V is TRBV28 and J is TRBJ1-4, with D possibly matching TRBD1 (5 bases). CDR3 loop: CASSSRWEGIEKLFF. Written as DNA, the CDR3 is TGTGCCAGCAGTTCTCGGTGGGAGGGGATTGAAAAACTGTTTTTT.